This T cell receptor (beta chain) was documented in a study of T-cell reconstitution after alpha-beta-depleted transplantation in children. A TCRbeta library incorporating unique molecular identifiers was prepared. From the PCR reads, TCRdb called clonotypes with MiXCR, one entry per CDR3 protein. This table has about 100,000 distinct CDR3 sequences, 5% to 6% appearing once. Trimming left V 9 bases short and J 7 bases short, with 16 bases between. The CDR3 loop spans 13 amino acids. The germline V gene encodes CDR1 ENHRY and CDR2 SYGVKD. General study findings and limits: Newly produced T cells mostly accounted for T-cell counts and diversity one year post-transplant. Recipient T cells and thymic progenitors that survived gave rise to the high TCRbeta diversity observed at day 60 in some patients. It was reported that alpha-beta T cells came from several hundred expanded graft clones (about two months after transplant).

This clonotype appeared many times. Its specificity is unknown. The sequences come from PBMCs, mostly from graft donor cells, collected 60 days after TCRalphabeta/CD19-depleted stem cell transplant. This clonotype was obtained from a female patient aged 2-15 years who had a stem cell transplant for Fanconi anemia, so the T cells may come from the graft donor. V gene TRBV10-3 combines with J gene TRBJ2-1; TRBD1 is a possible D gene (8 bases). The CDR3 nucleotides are TGTGCCATTGAAGACAGGGGAGGGAATGAGCAGTTCTTC. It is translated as CAIEDRGGNEQFF.